Judged by abundance, the clone carrying this TCR delta chain is medium-sized (0.01 to 0.1%). The data are from a study of gamma-delta chains in newborns, infants, children. TCRdb re-analyzed the reads via CATT. The table shows 4,500 to 5,500 delta-chain clones, with 4.5% to 5.5% occurring only once. Germline V gene lookup returns CDR1 GEAIGNYY and CDR2 EKD. The CDR3 has 16 amino acids. The ends were cut back, 5 bases at V and 0 bases at J, with 18 bases in the middle. The TCR comes from a child who was a newborn, infant or young child, either healthy, febrile or measles-vaccinated (not recorded which). This chain connects TRDV2 to TRDJ1, with D possibly being TRDD3 (5 bases). Sequences were obtained from blood. CDR3 nucleotide sequence: TGTGCCTGTGTGTCCCTTACTGGTGAGGACACCGATAAACTCATCTTT. It yields the protein CACVSLTGEDTDKLIF.